This T cell receptor beta chain was recovered during a study of blood T cell repertoires in COVID-19. Study as a whole: T cells, B-cell-depleted T cells, or PBMCs supplied cDNA or gDNA.

Germline V lookup: CDR1 MDHEN, CDR2 SYDVKM. The junction had 2 bases not matched to a gene; V was cut back by 5 bases and J by 4 bases. The CDR3 sequence is 12 residues long. The authors' processing: Researchers report that nucleated cell counts were estimated from reference gene primer amplification. Assay: immunoSEQ multiplex PCR; the TCRdb copy retains only in-frame clones and omits some. The DNA gave D and trimming, while V, J and clone size come from that table. The sample carries 80,000 to 85,000 clones, roughly 80% recorded once. This clonotype was obtained from a human donor in a cohort sampled during active COVID-19. The specimen was peripheral blood. The chain is built from TRBV28 and TRBJ2-7; TRBD1 matches at 7 bases. This CDR3 is CASSGQVYEQYF. The CDR3 DNA sequence: TGTGCCAGCAGTGGACAGGTTTACGAGCAGTACTTC.